This T cell receptor beta chain emerged from a study of blood T cell repertoires in COVID-19. Study-wide background: From T cells, B-cell-depleted T cells, or PBMCs came the material, which was cDNA or gDNA.

The germline CDR1 and CDR2 sequences are KGHSH and LQKENI. This CDR3 is 14 amino acids long. The V and J ends lost 3 bases and 7 bases, in that order; junction bases with no gene match: 8. Per the authors' pipeline: Amplification of reference gene primers provided the estimated nucleated cell counts. TCRdb's table, derived via immunoSEQ multiplex PCR, lists solely in-frame clones and lacks some. V and J calls and clone size are given by that table; D and trimming were obtained from the DNA. The sample includes 200,000 to 250,000 clones, 65% to 85% of them seen just once. The chain joins TRBV18 to TRBJ1-2; 7 bases line up with TRBD1. Sequences were obtained from peripheral blood. The receptor was isolated from a human donor in a cohort sampled during active COVID-19. CDR3 nucleotides: TGTGCCAGCTCACCCAGAACAGGGGCAGGTGGCTACACCTTC. Translation: CASSPRTGAGGYTF.